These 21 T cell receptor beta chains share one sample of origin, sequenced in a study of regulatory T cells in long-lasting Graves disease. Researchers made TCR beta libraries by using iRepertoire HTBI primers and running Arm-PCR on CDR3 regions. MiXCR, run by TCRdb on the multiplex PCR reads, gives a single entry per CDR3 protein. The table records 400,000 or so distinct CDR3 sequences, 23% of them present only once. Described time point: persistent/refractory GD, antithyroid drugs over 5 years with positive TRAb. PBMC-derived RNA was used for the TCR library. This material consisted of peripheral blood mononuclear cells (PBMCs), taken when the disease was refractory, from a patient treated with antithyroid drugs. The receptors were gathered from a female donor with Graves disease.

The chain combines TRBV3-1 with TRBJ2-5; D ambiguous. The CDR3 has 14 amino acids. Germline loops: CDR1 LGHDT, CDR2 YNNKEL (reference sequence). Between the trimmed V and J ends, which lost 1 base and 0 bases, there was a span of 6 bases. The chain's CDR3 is CASSQGTYQETQYF. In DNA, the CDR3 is TGTGCCAGCAGCCAAGGAACATACCAAGAGACCCAGTACTTC.

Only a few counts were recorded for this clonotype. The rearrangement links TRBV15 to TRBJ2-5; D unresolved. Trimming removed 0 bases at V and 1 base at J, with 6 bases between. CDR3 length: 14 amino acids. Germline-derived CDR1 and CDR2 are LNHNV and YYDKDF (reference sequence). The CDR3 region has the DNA TGTGCCACCAGCAGAGACCGGATCCAAGAGACCCAGTACTTC. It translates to CATSRDRIQETQYF.

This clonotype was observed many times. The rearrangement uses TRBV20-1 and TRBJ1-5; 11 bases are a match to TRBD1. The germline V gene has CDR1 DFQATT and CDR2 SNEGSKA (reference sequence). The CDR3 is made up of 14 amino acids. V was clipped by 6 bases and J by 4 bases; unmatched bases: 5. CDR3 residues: CSAPGTGGNQPQHF. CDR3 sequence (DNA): TGCAGTGCCCCAGGGACAGGGGGAAATCAGCCCCAGCATTTT.

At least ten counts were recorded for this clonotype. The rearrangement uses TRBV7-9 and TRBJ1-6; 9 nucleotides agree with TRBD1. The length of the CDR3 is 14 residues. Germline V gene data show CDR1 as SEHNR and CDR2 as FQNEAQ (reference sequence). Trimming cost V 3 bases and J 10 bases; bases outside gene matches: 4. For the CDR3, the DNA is TGTGCCAGCAGCTTCGACAGGGGGGTGTCACCCCTCCACTTT. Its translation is CASSFDRGVSPLHF.

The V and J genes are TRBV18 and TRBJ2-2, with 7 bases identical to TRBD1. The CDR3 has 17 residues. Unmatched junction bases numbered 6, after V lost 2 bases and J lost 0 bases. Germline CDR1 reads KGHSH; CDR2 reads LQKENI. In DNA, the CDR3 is TGTGCCAGCTCACCAGTCAGACAGGGATCGAACACCGGGGAGCTGTTTTTT. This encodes CASSPVRQGSNTGELFF.

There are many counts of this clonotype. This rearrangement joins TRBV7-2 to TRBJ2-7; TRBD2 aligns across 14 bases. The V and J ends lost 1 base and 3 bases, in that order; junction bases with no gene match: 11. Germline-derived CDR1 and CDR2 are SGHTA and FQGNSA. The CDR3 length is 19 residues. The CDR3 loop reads CASSLVGVTGTSGSYEQYF. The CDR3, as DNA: TGTGCCAGCAGCTTAGTCGGGGTCACCGGGACTAGCGGGAGCTACGAGCAGTACTTC. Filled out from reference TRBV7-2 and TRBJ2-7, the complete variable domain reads GAGVSQSPSNKVTEKGKDVELRCDPISGHTALYWYRQSLGQGLEFLIYFQGNSAPDKSGLPSDRFSAERTGGSVSTLTIQRTQQEDSAVYLCASSLVGVTGTSGSYEQYFGPGTRLTVT.

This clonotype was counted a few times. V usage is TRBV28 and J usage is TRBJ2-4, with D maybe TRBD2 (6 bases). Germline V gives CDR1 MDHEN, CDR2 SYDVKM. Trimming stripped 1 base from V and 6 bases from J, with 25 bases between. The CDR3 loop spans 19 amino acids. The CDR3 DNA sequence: TGTGCCAGCAGTTTATTTGTTAGCGGAGGGTGGGGTGGAGTAAACATTCAGTACTTC. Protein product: CASSLFVSGGWGGVNIQYF.

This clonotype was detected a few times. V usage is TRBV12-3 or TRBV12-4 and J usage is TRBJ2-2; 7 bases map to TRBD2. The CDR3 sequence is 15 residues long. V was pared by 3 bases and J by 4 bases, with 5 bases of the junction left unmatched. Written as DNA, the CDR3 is TGTGCCAGCAGTTTGGGGGGAGGGGCCACCGGGGAGCTGTTTTTT. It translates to CASSLGGGATGELFF.

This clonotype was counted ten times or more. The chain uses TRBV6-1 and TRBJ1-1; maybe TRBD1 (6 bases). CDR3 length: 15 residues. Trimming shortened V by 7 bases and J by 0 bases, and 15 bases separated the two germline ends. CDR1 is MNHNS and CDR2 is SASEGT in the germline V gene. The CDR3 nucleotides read TGTGCCAGCAACGAGGGGGGACACATGAACACTGAAGCTTTCTTT. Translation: CASNEGGHMNTEAFF.

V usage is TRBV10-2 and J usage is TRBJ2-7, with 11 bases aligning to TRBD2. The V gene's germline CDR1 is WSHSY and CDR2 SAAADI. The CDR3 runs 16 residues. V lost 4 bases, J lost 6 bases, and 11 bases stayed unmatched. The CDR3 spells CASSVASGRPDFEQYF. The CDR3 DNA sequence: TGCGCCAGCAGTGTGGCTAGCGGGAGGCCGGACTTCGAGCAGTACTTC.

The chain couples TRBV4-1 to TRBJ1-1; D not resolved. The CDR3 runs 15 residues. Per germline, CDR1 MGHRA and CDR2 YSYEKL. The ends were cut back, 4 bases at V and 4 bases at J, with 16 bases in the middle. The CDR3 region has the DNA TGCGCCAGCAGCCCGGCCCCGTCGGAGGGCACTGAAGCTTTCTTT. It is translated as CASSPAPSEGTEAFF.

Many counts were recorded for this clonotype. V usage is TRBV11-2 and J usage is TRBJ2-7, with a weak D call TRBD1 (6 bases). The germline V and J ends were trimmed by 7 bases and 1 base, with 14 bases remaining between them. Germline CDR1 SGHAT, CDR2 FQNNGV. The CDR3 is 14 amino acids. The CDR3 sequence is CASTPPGQSYEQYF. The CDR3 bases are TGTGCCAGCACCCCCCCTGGACAGTCCTACGAGCAGTACTTC.

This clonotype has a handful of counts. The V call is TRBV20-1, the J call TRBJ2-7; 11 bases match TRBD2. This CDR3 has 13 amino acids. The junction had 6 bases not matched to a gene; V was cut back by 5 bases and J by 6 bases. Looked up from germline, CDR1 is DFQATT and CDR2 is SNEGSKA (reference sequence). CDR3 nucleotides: TGCAGTGCTGGGACTAGCGGAAGGGGCGAGCAGTACTTC. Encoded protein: CSAGTSGRGEQYF.

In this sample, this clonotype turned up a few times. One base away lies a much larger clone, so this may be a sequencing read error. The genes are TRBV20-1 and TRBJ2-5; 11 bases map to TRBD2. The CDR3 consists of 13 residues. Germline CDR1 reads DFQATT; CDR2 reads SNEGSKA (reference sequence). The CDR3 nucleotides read TGCAATGCTAGACTAGCGGGACTCGAGACCCAGTACTTC. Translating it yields CNARLAGLETQYF.

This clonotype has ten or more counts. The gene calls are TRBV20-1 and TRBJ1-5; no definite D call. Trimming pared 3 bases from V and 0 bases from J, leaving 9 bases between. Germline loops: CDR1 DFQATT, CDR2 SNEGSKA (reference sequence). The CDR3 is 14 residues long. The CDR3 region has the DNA TGCAGTGCTAGGGGATTTCATAGCAATCAGCCCCAGCATTTT. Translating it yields CSARGFHSNQPQHF.

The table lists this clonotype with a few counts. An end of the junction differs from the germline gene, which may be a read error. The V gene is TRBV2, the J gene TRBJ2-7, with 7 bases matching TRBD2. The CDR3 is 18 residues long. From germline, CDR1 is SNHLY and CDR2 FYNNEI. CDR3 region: CVSSEMGVTGGRNYEQYF. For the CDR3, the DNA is TGTGTCAGCAGTGAAATGGGGGTAACGGGCGGGAGAAACTACGAGCAGTACTTC.

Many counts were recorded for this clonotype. CDR3 in amino acids: CATSSQGATNEKLFF. As DNA, the CDR3 is TGTGCCACCAGCAGTCAGGGTGCAACTAATGAAAAACTGTTTTTT. The chain is built from TRBV15 and TRBJ1-4; TRBD1 is a possible D gene (5 bases). Per germline, CDR1 LNHNV and CDR2 YYDKDF (reference sequence). CDR3 length: 15 residues. V lost 3 bases to trimming and J lost 0 bases, with 8 bases between them.

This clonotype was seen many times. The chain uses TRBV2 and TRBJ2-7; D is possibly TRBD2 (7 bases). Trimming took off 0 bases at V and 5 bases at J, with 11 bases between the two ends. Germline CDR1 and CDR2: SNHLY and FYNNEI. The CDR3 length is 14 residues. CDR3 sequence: CASSEARGGHEQYF. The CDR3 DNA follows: TGTGCCAGCAGTGAAGCGAGGGGGGGCCACGAGCAGTACTTC.

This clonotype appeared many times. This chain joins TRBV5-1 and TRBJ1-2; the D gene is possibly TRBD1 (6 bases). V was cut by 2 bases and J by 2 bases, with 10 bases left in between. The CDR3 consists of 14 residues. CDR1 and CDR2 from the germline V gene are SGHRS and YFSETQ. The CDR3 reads CASSFNRENYGYTF. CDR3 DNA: TGCGCCAGCAGCTTCAACAGGGAAAACTATGGCTACACCTTC.

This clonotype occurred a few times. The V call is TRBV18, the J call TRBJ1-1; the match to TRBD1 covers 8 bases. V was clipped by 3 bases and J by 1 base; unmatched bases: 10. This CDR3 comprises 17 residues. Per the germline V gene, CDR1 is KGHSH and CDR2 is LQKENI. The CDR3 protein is CASSPRTGFPRNTEAFF. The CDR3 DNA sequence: TGTGCCAGCTCACCGCGGACAGGGTTTCCCAGGAACACTGAAGCTTTCTTT.

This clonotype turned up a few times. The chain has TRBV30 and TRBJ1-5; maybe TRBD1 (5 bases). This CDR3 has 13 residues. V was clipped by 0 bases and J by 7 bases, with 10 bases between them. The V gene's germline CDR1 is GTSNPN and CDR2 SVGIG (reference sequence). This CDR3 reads CAWSVGGAQPQHF. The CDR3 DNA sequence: TGTGCCTGGAGTGTTGGAGGGGCCCAGCCCCAGCATTTT. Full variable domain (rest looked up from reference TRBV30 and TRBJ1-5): SQTIHQWPATLVQPVGSPLSLECTVEGTSNPNLYWYRQAAGRGLQLLFYSVGIGQISSEVPQNLSASRPQDRQFILSSKKLLLSDSGFYLCAWSVGGAQPQHFGDGTRLSIL.